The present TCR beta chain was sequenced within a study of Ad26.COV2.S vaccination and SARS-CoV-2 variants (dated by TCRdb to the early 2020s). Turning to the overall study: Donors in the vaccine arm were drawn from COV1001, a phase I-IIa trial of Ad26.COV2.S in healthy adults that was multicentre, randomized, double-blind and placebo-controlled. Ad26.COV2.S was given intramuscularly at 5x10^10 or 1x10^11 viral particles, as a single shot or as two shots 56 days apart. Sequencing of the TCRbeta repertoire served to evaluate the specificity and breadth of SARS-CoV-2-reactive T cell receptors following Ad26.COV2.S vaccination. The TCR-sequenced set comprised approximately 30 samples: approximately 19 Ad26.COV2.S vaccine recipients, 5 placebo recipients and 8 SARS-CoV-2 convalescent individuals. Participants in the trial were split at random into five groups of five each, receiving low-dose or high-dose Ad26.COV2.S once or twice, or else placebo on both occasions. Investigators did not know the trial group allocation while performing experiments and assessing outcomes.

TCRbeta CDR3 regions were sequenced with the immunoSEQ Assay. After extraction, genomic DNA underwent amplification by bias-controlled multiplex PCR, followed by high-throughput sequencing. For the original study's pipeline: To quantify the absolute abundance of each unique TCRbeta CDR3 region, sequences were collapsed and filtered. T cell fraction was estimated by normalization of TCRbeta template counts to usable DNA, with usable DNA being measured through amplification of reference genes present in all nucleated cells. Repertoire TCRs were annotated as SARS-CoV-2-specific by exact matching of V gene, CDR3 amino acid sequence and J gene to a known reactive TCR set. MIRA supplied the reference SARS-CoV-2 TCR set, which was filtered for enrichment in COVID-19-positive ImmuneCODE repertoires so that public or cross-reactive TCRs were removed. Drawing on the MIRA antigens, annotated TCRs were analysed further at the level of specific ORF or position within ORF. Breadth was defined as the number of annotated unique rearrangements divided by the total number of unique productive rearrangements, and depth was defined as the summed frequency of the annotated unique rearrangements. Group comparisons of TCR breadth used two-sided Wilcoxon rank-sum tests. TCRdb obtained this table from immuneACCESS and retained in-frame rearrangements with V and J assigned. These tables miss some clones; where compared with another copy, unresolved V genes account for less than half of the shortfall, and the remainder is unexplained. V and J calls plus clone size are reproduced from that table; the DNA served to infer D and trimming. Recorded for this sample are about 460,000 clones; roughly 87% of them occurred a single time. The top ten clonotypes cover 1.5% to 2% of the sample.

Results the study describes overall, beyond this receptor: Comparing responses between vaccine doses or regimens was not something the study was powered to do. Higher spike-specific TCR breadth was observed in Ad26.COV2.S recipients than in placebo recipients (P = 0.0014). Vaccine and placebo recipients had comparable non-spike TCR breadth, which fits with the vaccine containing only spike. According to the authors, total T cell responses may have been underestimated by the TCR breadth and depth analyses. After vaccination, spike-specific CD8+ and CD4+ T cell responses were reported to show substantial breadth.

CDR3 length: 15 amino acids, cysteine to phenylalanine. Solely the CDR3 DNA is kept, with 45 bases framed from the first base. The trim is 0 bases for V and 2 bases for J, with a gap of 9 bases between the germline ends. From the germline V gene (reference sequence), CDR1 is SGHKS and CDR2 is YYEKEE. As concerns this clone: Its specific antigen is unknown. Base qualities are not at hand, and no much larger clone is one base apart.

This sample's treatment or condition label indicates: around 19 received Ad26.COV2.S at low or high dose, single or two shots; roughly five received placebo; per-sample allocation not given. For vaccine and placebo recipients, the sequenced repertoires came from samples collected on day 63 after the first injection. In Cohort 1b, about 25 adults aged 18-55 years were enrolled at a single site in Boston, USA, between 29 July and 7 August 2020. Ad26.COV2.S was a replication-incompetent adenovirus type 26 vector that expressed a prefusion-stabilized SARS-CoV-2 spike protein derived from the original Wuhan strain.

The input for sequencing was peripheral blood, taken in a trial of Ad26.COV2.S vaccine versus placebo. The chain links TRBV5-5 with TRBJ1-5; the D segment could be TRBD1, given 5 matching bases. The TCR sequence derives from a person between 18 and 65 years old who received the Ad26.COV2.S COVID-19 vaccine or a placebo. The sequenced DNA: TGTGCCAGCAGCTTGGGAACAGGTGGCAATCAGCCCCAGCATTTT. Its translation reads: CASSLGTGGNQPQHF.